Following are 31 T cell receptor beta chains from one sample sequenced in a study of T cell clonality in common variable immunodeficiency. Using immunoSEQ multiplex PCR, the repertoire was profiled, and TCRdb retains in-frame clones only, with some absent. This sample carries about 39,000 clones, none of them present only once. The material sequenced was peripheral blood mononuclear cells. These receptors were taken from a person aged 18 to 70 in good health.

This clone came up a few times. The CDR3 end falls 3 residues outside the read, so it is completed with the germline J gene. This chain joins TRBV19 and TRBJ2-3, with TRBD2 matching over 9 bases. CDR1 and CDR2 from the germline V gene are LNHDA and SQIVND (reference sequence). CDR3 size: 13 residues. The DNA read from the CDR3 is TGTGCCAGTAGGAGTAGCGGGAGAGAGACG. Its translation: CASRSSGRET. The full CDR3 sequence reads CASRSSGRETQYF.

This clone was detected many times. The sequence runs out 3 residues before the end of the CDR3; the remainder is reconstructed from the germline J gene. This chain links TRBV18 with TRBJ2-1; 10 bases line up with TRBD2. CDR3 size: 15 residues. Unmatched junction bases numbered 2, after V lost 0 bases and J lost 6 bases. Germline-derived CDR1 and CDR2 are KGHSH and LQKENI. This chain's CDR3 is CASSPPGTSANEQFF. The CDR3 bases that were read are TGTGCCAGCTCACCACCCGGGACTAGCGCCAATGAG.

There are many counts of this clone. The read ends 3 residues early relative to the CDR3; the germline J gene fills the gap. This sequence joins TRBV7-3 and TRBJ1-5; 8 bases are shared with TRBD1. Germline trimming cut 4 bases from V and 7 bases from J; bases unmatched to any gene: 3. The CDR3 extends over 13 amino acids. Germline CDR1 SGHTA, CDR2 FQGTGA. The chain's CDR3 is CASSSDRGQPQHF. The DNA read from the CDR3 is TGTGCCAGCAGCTCCGACAGGGGACAGCCC.

Concerning this clone: The missing CDR3 end, 3 residues past where the read stops, is filled in from the germline J gene. The chain joins TRBV30 to TRBJ1-2; 10 nucleotides agree with TRBD1. The CDR3 consists of 16 residues. Germline V lookup: CDR1 GTSNPN, CDR2 SVGIG (reference sequence). The covered CDR3 bases are TGTGCCTGGAGTCCTCCGGGACAGGGGACCTACAATGAC. It is translated as CAWSPPGQGTYND. The full-length CDR3 reads as CAWSPPGQGTYNDYTF.

This clone has just a few counts. The read falls 3 residues short of the CDR3 end, and the missing part is taken from the germline J gene. The rearrangement joins TRBV11-2 to TRBJ2-7; 7 bases align to TRBD1. This CDR3 has 15 residues. With V trimmed by 5 bases and J by 1 base, 8 bases remained unmatched. CDR1 SGHAT and CDR2 FQNNGV come from the germline V gene. CDR3 region: CASSTTGRSSYEQYF. The sequenced part of the CDR3 DNA is TGTGCCAGCAGCACGACAGGGAGATCTTCCTACGAG.

This clone was seen at least ten times. The read halts 3 residues ahead of the CDR3 end, with the missing end drawn from the germline J gene. The chain combines TRBV18 with TRBJ1-2; 9 positions agree with TRBD1. The germline gives CDR1 KGHSH, CDR2 LQKENI. This CDR3 comprises 14 residues. CDR3 residues: CASSPQGQGDGYTF. Incomplete CDR3 DNA: TGTGCCAGCTCACCACAGGGACAGGGTGACGGC.

This clone has a count of ten or more. The CDR3 spells CSAELAGVSEQFF. CDR3 bases read: TGCAGTGCTGAACTAGCGGGAGTGAGTGAG. The rearrangement links TRBV20-1 to TRBJ2-1, with 11 bases identical to TRBD2. The observed sequence ends 3 residues before the CDR3 terminus, with the missing tail filled in from the germline J gene. CDR1 is DFQATT, CDR2 SNEGSKA, per germline (reference sequence). Losses at the gene ends were 5 bases for V and 9 bases for J; bases not matched to a gene: 6. The CDR3 consists of 13 residues.

Worth noting for this clone: Read data end 3 residues before the CDR3 end; the end is taken from the germline J gene. The rearrangement links TRBV18 to TRBJ1-2, with D uncertain. The CDR3 contains 13 residues. Germline V gene data show CDR1 as KGHSH and CDR2 as LQKENI. The covered CDR3 bases are TGTGCCAGCTCATCTCCCAGCACAGATACC. Translating gives CASSSPSTDT. The whole CDR3 protein is CASSSPSTDTYTF.

This clone was counted at least ten times. The read ends 3 residues shy of where the CDR3 ends; the end is completed using the germline J gene. The chain is built from TRBV20-1 and TRBJ2-3, with D possibly being TRBD2 (6 bases). The germline CDR1 and CDR2 sequences are DFQATT and SNEGSKA (reference sequence). The CDR3 runs to 14 residues. Trimming removed 5 bases at V and 1 base at J, with 13 bases between. The part of the CDR3 DNA that was read is TGCAGTGCTGTGGACTCGGGGGGCACAGATACG. This translates into CSAVDSGGTDT. In full, the CDR3 reads CSAVDSGGTDTQYF.

This clone has at least ten counts. The DNA ends 3 residues before the CDR3 does, and the rest of the CDR3 is filled in from the germline J gene. The rearrangement uses TRBV7-2 and TRBJ2-1; 13 bases align to TRBD2. From germline, CDR1 is SGHTA and CDR2 FQGNSA. After removal of 6 bases from V and 4 bases from J, the junction contained 3 bases not matched to a gene. The CDR3 runs 15 residues. The sequenced part of the CDR3 DNA is TGTGCCAGCAGGGGGGGACTAGCGGGGTACAATGAG. Translating it yields CASRGGLAGYNE. The full CDR3 protein is CASRGGLAGYNEQFF. Looking up the rest from reference TRBV7-2 and TRBJ2-1 gives the full variable domain: GAGVSQSPSNKVTEKGKDVELRCDPISGHTALYWYRQSLGQGLEFLIYFQGNSAPDKSGLPSDRFSAERTGGSVSTLTIQRTQQEDSAVYLCASRGGLAGYNEQFFGPGTRLTVL.

This clone was observed many times. At one of its ends the junction is not consistent with the germline gene, which may arise from a read error. Coverage ceases 3 residues before the CDR3 finishes, and the germline J gene fills in the end. This chain connects TRBV7-1 to TRBJ2-1; 11 nucleotides agree with TRBD2. TRBV7-1 is labeled an ORF, and its function is uncertain. The CDR3 consists of 19 residues. The sequenced CDR3 bases are TGTGCCAGCAGCCCAGCACCCCGACTAGCGGGGCACTCCTACAATGAG. Protein sequence: CASSPAPRLAGHSYNE. The CDR3 reads in full as CASSPAPRLAGHSYNEQFF.

This clone was seen ten or more times. The read ends 3 residues early relative to the CDR3; the germline J gene fills the gap. V and J are TRBV20-1 and TRBJ2-2, with D possibly TRBD2 on 5 matching bases. Trimming took 5 bases from V and 5 from J, leaving 12 bases between them. The germline V gene has CDR1 DFQATT and CDR2 SNEGSKA (reference sequence). The CDR3 runs to 13 residues. Incomplete CDR3 DNA: TGCAGTGCTCAGAGCAGCGGTACCGGGGAG. As protein: CSAQSSGTGE. The entire CDR3 is CSAQSSGTGELFF.

This clone was seen ten or more times. The CDR3 is cut off 3 residues early in the read; its end comes from the germline J gene. The V call is TRBV6-2 or TRBV6-3, the J call TRBJ2-1, with 14 positions matching TRBD2. The CDR3 consists of 13 residues. After removal of 10 bases from V and 8 bases from J, the junction contained 4 bases not matched to a gene. The V gene's germline CDR1 is MNHEY and CDR2 SVGEGT. CDR3 sequence: CATRLAGGDEQFF. CDR3 bases read: TGTGCCACCAGACTAGCGGGAGGGGATGAG.

This clone was observed a handful of times. CDR3 bases read: TGTGCCTGGAGTCGGGGACAGTGGAATTCACCC. Translating gives CAWSRGQWNSP. The whole CDR3 sequence is CAWSRGQWNSPLHF. The V gene is TRBV30, the J gene TRBJ1-6, with 7 bases fitting TRBD1. The read terminates 3 residues before the CDR3 end, so the remaining end is supplied by the germline J gene. The junction had 5 bases not matched to a gene; V was cut back by 2 bases and J by 7 bases. CDR1 is GTSNPN and CDR2 is SVGIG in the germline V gene (reference sequence). The CDR3 has 14 residues.

There are many counts of this clone. The read stops 3 residues short of the end of the CDR3; the missing end is completed from the germline J gene. J is TRBJ2-5 and V is TRBV19, with D possibly being TRBD1 or TRBD2 (5 bases each). CDR1 and CDR2 from the germline V gene are LNHDA and SQIVND (reference sequence). There are 14 residues in the CDR3. V was cut by 6 bases and J by 7 bases, with 18 bases left in between. The CDR3 bases that were read are TGTGCCAGTAGGGAGGAGAGGGGCGGTTGGACC. It specifies CASREERGGWT. The full CDR3 protein reads CASREERGGWTQYF.

There are many counts of this clone. Read coverage stops 3 residues before the CDR3 terminus; the germline J gene supplies the remainder. The J gene is TRBJ1-1, the V gene TRBV7-9, with D possibly being TRBD1 (6 bases). CDR1 and CDR2 from the germline V gene are SEHNR and FQNEAQ (reference sequence). The CDR3 is 15 amino acids. V was pared by 1 base and J by 1 base, with 10 bases between. The DNA read from the CDR3 is TGTGCCAGCAGCTTAGTGGAACAGGGGAACACTGAA. This encodes CASSLVEQGNTE. The full CDR3 sequence reads CASSLVEQGNTEAFF.

This clone was seen ten or more times. The missing CDR3 end, 3 residues past where the read stops, is filled in from the germline J gene. The genes are TRBV7-2 and TRBJ2-7; TRBD1 agrees at 8 bases. Germline V lookup: CDR1 SGHTA, CDR2 FQGNSA. The length of the CDR3 is 14 residues. V trimming: 5 bases; J trimming: 3 bases; junction bases outside the gene matches: 6. Incomplete CDR3 DNA: TGTGCCAGCAGCCGTACCGGGACAGGCTACGAG. It is translated as CASSRTGTGYE. The CDR3 in full is CASSRTGTGYEQYF.

As regards this clone: The read ends 3 residues before the CDR3 terminus; that terminus is restored from the germline J gene. The J gene is TRBJ2-3, the V gene TRBV29-1; D is possibly TRBD1 (6 bases). The germline V gene has CDR1 SQVTM and CDR2 ANQGSEA. This CDR3 has 15 residues. This CDR3 is CSVHPTGFGEETQYF. The sequenced CDR3 bases are TGCAGCGTCCACCCAACAGGGTTTGGGGAAGAGACG.

This clone was picked up many times. The missing CDR3 end, 3 residues past where the read stops, is filled in from the germline J gene. This chain uses TRBV5-1 with TRBJ2-2; the D gene is possibly TRBD1 (5 bases). The V and J ends lost 0 bases and 3 bases respectively, with 12 bases between them. In germline, CDR1 is SGHRS, CDR2 YFSETQ. The CDR3 is made up of 16 amino acids. The CDR3 reads CASSLARQGDTGELFF. The CDR3 bases that were read are TGCGCCAGCAGCTTGGCCCGGCAGGGCGACACCGGGGAG.

The CDR3 sequence: CASSADRVAFF. The sequenced part of the CDR3 DNA is TGTGCCAGCAGTGCGGACAGGGTG. The J gene is TRBJ1-1, the V gene TRBV6-1; 8 bases align to TRBD1. The observed sequence ends 3 residues before the CDR3 terminus, with the missing tail filled in from the germline J gene. CDR3 length: 11 amino acids. Germline V gene lookup returns CDR1 MNHNS and CDR2 SASEGT.

This clone has a count of ten or more. The read is 3 residues too short to cover the CDR3 end, so that end is filled in from the germline J gene. The J gene is TRBJ2-1, the V gene TRBV30; D is uncertain. CDR1 and CDR2 from the germline V gene are GTSNPN and SVGIG (reference sequence). The CDR3 covers 15 residues. With 0 bases removed from V and 4 bases from J, the gap between germline ends came to 13 bases. The CDR3 region is CAWSVQSFGYNEQFF. The DNA read from the CDR3 is TGTGCCTGGAGTGTACAGTCATTCGGATACAATGAG.

With regard to this clone: This could be a read error, since a much larger clone is one nucleotide away. From the germline J gene comes the end of the CDR3, since the read stops 3 residues before it. Other DNA sequences in this specimen translate into the identical CDR3. This rearrangement joins TRBV7-2 to TRBJ2-6; no firm D call. This CDR3 is 13 amino acids long. In germline, CDR1 is SGHTA, CDR2 FQGNSA. Here the CDR3 reads CASERSGANVLTF. The DNA read from the CDR3 is TGCGCCAGCGAGAGGTCGGGGGCCAACGTC.

This clone has a count of ten or more. The read terminates 3 residues ahead of where the CDR3 ends, so the germline J gene completes it. The chain couples TRBV19 to TRBJ2-1; tentatively, D is TRBD2 (6 bases). Germline V lookup: CDR1 LNHDA, CDR2 SQIVND (reference sequence). Trimming left V 4 bases short and J 8 bases short, with 24 bases between. CDR3 length: 17 residues. CDR3 DNA, as far as it was read: TGTGCCAGTAGTAGGACTACCATAAACCTAAAGAGGGATGAG. Its translation is CASSRTTINLKRDE. In full, the CDR3 reads CASSRTTINLKRDEQFF. The full variable domain, completed using reference TRBV19 and TRBJ2-1, is DGGITQSPKYLFRKEGQNVTLSCEQNLNHDAMYWYRQDPGQGLRLIYYSQIVNDFQKGDIAEGYSVSREKKESFPLTVTSAQKNPTAFYLCASSRTTINLKRDEQFFGPGTRLTVL.

This clone was counted ten times or more. The read ends 3 residues shy of where the CDR3 ends; the end is completed using the germline J gene. The chain links TRBV18 to TRBJ1-2, with 7 bases aligning to TRBD1. This CDR3 has 16 residues. The germline CDR1 and CDR2 sequences are KGHSH and LQKENI. V trimming: 0 bases; J trimming: 7 bases; junction bases outside the gene matches: 11. The CDR3 sequence is CASSPPQGGLYFGYTF. The DNA read from the CDR3 is TGTGCCAGCTCACCACCACAAGGGGGCCTATACTTTGGC.

This clone showed up just a few times. With the read ending 3 residues before the CDR3 end, the germline J gene is used to fill in that end. This chain links TRBV18 with TRBJ1-2, with D uncertain. CDR1 and CDR2 (germline): KGHSH, LQKENI. The CDR3 has 16 amino acids. The CDR3 DNA, read in part, is TGTGCCAGCTCACCACGCCTAGCGGGTAGCACAGATACC. This translates into CASSPRLAGSTDT. The whole CDR3 sequence reads CASSPRLAGSTDTYTF.

This clone was recorded at least ten times. The CDR3 DNA, read in part, is TGTGCCAGTAGTATAGTCGCGGGCAGTAGACAAGAGACC. It is translated as CASSIVAGSRQET. The whole CDR3 protein is CASSIVAGSRQETQYF. The V call is TRBV19, the J call TRBJ2-5; possible D gene TRBD2, 5 bases. Read coverage stops 3 residues before the CDR3 terminus; the germline J gene supplies the remainder. Trimming took 1 base from V and 2 from J, leaving 14 bases between them. There are 16 residues in the CDR3. Germline lookup yields CDR1 LNHDA and CDR2 SQIVND (reference sequence).

This clone was counted at least ten times. The missing CDR3 end, 3 residues past where the read stops, is filled in from the germline J gene. The rearrangement links TRBV10-3 to TRBJ2-1; tentative D call: TRBD1 (5 bases). The CDR3 totals 12 residues. Germline assignment: CDR1 ENHRY and CDR2 SYGVKD. Trimming took off 2 bases at V and 8 bases at J, with 7 bases between the two ends. Incomplete CDR3 DNA: TGTGCCATCAGTGAGAGGGGTTATGAG. Its protein product is CAISERGYE. The CDR3 in its entirety is CAISERGYEQFF.

This clone was seen many times. From the germline J gene comes the end of the CDR3, since the read stops 3 residues before it. The V call is TRBV6-2 or TRBV6-3, the J call TRBJ1-1; 10 bases map to TRBD1. This CDR3 has 13 amino acids. The germline V gene encodes CDR1 MNHEY and CDR2 SVGEGT. The CDR3 sequence: CASLRTGGVEAFF. The sequenced part of the CDR3 DNA is TGTGCCAGCTTACGGACAGGGGGTGTAGAA.

Ten or more counts support this clone. The DNA ends 3 residues before the CDR3 does, and the rest of the CDR3 is filled in from the germline J gene. The V gene is TRBV28, the J gene TRBJ2-1, with 10 bases lining up with TRBD2. CDR1 and CDR2 from the germline V gene are MDHEN and SYDVKM. Unmatched junction bases numbered 8, after V lost 3 bases and J lost 9 bases. The length of the CDR3 is 15 residues. The CDR3 loop reads CASSLWPSGSTEQFF. CDR3 DNA (partial): TGTGCCAGCAGTTTGTGGCCTAGCGGGAGTACTGAG.

Concerning this clone: Other DNA sequences of this sample code for an identical CDR3. CDR3 bases read: TGTGCCAGTAGTATAGATCTGAGACAGGGGGCGAATGGA. This gives the protein CASSIDLRQGANG. The full CDR3 reads CASSIDLRQGANGAFF. The V gene is TRBV19, the J gene TRBJ1-1; 10 positions agree with TRBD1. The read finishes 3 residues shy of the CDR3 end, and the germline J gene is used to complete it. The germline V gene encodes CDR1 LNHDA and CDR2 SQIVND (reference sequence). CDR3 length: 16 amino acids.

This clone was seen at least ten times. Read data end 3 residues before the CDR3 end; the end is taken from the germline J gene. V is TRBV20-1 and J is TRBJ2-1; 7 bases fit TRBD2. CDR3 length: 15 amino acids. CDR1 DFQATT and CDR2 SNEGSKA come from the germline V gene (reference sequence). V was pared by 0 bases and J by 7 bases, with 9 bases of the junction left unmatched. CDR3 loop: CSARDWREQFNEQFF. CDR3 DNA, as far as it was read: TGCAGTGCTAGAGATTGGCGGGAGCAGTTTAATGAG.